This is a list of T cell receptor beta chains from one sample in a study of human thymus T cells. Only in-frame clones appear in the TCRdb table, and some are missing; sequencing was by immunoSEQ multiplex PCR. The sample yields tens of thousands of clones, 94% seen once. The sample taken for sequencing was blood. The receptors here all came from a boy under two years old with a congenital heart defect but otherwise immunologically healthy. CDR3s include the opening cysteine and the closing phenylalanine or tryptophan. D genes are given only for firm matches. Size is omitted from some rows. Given values are once, few, many or a class for expanded clones.

j_call d_call v_call cdr3_length clone_size cdr3_nt cdr3_aa
TRBJ1-1 . TRBV7-9 13 . TGTGCCAGCAGCTTACGGACTTTGGGTGAAGCTTTCTTT CASSLRTLGEAFF
TRBJ1-1 . TRBV20-1 11 . TGCAGTGCTAGACAGAACACTGAAGCTTTCTTT CSARQNTEAFF
TRBJ2-5 . TRBV2 14 once TGTGCCAGCAGTGAGTCGAGCTGGCGGGAGACCCAGTACTTC CASSESSWRETQYF
TRBJ2-5 . TRBV28 15 . TGTGCCAGCGGCCCTTACCGGGACGGTCAAGAGACCCAGTACTTC CASGPYRDGQETQYF
TRBJ2-7 . TRBV9 12 . TGTGCCAGCAGTTCGGACAGCTACGAGCAGTACTTC CASSSDSYEQYF
TRBJ1-2 . TRBV5-1 14 . TGCGCCAGCAGCTTGGAAGGAGCCAACTATGGCTACACCTTC CASSLEGANYGYTF
TRBJ2-6 . TRBV5-8 13 . TGTGCCAGCAGCTCGACTACTTTGGGGGTCCTGACTTTC CASSSTTLGVLTF
TRBJ2-7 TRBD2 TRBV27 15 once TGTGCCAGCAGTTTAAGGCCTAGCGGGGCCTACGAGCAGTACTTC CASSLRPSGAYEQYF
TRBJ2-1 TRBD1 TRBV5-1 15 once TGCGCCAGCAGCTCCGGACAGGGCCGATACAATGAGCAGTTCTTC CASSSGQGRYNEQFF
TRBJ2-7 . TRBV23-1 16 . TGCGCCAGCAGTCCCCGTTCGACTAGGGGGCCCTACGAGCAGTACTTC CASSPRSTRGPYEQYF
TRBJ2-3 TRBD2 TRBV6-6 14 once TGTGCCAGCAGTTACTCGCGGGGGGGCGATACGCAGTATTTT CASSYSRGGDTQYF
TRBJ1-3 . TRBV10-3 16 . TGTGCCATCAGTGAGTCCTACGGAGGGGATGGAAACACCATATATTTT CAISESYGGDGNTIYF
TRBJ2-3 . TRBV4-2 13 . TGTGCCAGCAGCCGCCATAGCACAGATACGCAGTATTTT CASSRHSTDTQYF
TRBJ1-2 TRBD1 TRBV27 13 . TGTGCCAGCAGTTTCGGACAGGGGGCAGGCTACACCTTC CASSFGQGAGYTF
TRBJ1-1 . TRBV9 13 . TGTGCCAGCAGCGGGACATCGAACACTGAAGCTTTCTTT CASSGTSNTEAFF
TRBJ2-5 . TRBV19 14 . TGTGCCAGTAGTATAGATTCAATTGGAGAGACCCAGTACTTC CASSIDSIGETQYF
TRBJ2-3 TRBD1 TRBV5-1 15 . TGCGCCAGCAGCTGGGCCGGACAGGGAGCAGATACGCAGTATTTT CASSWAGQGADTQYF
TRBJ2-5 TRBD2 TRBV7-2 18 . TGTGCCAGCAGCTTAGCGACTAGCGGGGGGGGAAAACAAGAGACCCAGTACTTC CASSLATSGGGKQETQYF
TRBJ2-3 . TRBV13 15 . TGTGCCAGCAGCTTCTCTACCGGCGGGAAAGATACGCAGTATTTT CASSFSTGGKDTQYF
TRBJ2-3 TRBD2 TRBV4-2 15 . TGTGCCAGCAGCCAACCGGAAGCGGGGGCTAATACGCAGTATTTT CASSQPEAGANTQYF
TRBJ1-1 . TRBV18 16 . TGTGCCAGCTCACCCCCAGCCCCAGTCATGAACACTGAAGCTTTCTTT CASSPPAPVMNTEAFF
TRBJ1-2 . TRBV6-5 12 . TGTGCCAGCGCGGAGGGGGTAGGGGGCTACACCTTC CASAEGVGGYTF
TRBJ2-3 TRBD2 TRBV7-2 16 . TGTGCCAGCAGCCCCCGGACTAGCGGGGGAACAGATACGCAGTATTTT CASSPRTSGGTDTQYF
TRBJ2-2 . TRBV7-9 17 . TGTGCCAGCAGCCCTCCCCTAAGGGGGGGGCTAACCGGGGAGCTGTTTTTT CASSPPLRGGLTGELFF
TRBJ1-1 . TRBV18 14 . TGTGCCAGCTCACCACCGCAGGGATGGACTGAAGCTTTCTTT CASSPPQGWTEAFF
TRBJ2-5 TRBD2 TRBV5-1 16 . TGCGCCAGCAGCTTGGGACTAGCGGGGGGCCAAGAGACCCAGTACTTC CASSLGLAGGQETQYF
TRBJ1-2 TRBD1 TRBV6-5 14 . TGTGCCAGCAGTTACTCGGCAGGGGGGGAAGGCTACACCTTC CASSYSAGGEGYTF
TRBJ2-1 TRBD1 TRBV7-9 15 . TGTGCCAGCAGCCCTACAGGGGGCGCGAACAATGAGCAGTTCTTC CASSPTGGANNEQFF
TRBJ2-1 . TRBV7-2 16 once TGTGCCAGCAGCTTCCGGGGCAGGGCATCCTACAATGAGCAGTTCTTC CASSFRGRASYNEQFF
TRBJ1-1 . TRBV6-6 13 . TGTGCCAGCAGTTACTCGGAGGGCACTGAAGCTTTCTTT CASSYSEGTEAFF
TRBJ2-2 TRBD1 TRBV18 15 . TGTGCCAGCTCCCCCGGGACAGGGGTCACCGGGGAGCTGTTTTTT CASSPGTGVTGELFF
TRBJ2-7 TRBD2 TRBV6-1 14 . TGTGCCACCGAACTAGCGGGGGGCTCCTACGAGCAGTACTTC CATELAGGSYEQYF
TRBJ1-2 . TRBV28 13 . TGTGCCAGCAGGAGGGACCTCTCCTATGGCTACACCTTC CASRRDLSYGYTF
TRBJ1-5 . TRBV5-6 14 . TGTGCCAGCAGCTTCAGGGGCGGCAATCAGCCCCAGCATTTT CASSFRGGNQPQHF
TRBJ2-3 . TRBV5-1 14 . TGCGCCAGCAGCTTTAATAGGGGAGAAGATACGCAGTATTTT CASSFNRGEDTQYF
TRBJ2-7 TRBD1 TRBV19 15 . TGTGCCAGTAGTATGGGACAGGGAAAAGTTTACGAGCAGTACTTC CASSMGQGKVYEQYF
TRBJ2-2 TRBD1 TRBV5-1 14 . TGCGCCAGCAGCTTGACAGGGGATACCGGGGAGCTGTTTTTT CASSLTGDTGELFF
TRBJ1-5 TRBD1 TRBV19 18 . TGTGCCAGTCGCGGACAGGGGGCGTGGGATTATAGCAATCAGCCCCAGCATTTT CASRGQGAWDYSNQPQHF
TRBJ2-3 . TRBV28 16 . TGTGCCAGCAGTTCACCCGGACTCCGGGCCACAGATACGCAGTATTTT CASSSPGLRATDTQYF
TRBJ1-2 . TRBV27 16 . TGTGCCAGCAGTTTGGGTATAGGGGCCCGTAACTATGGCTACACCTTC CASSLGIGARNYGYTF
TRBJ1-5 . TRBV6-5 12 . TGTGCCAGCAGTTACGATCCGGGCCCCCAGCATTTT CASSYDPGPQHF
TRBJ1-2 TRBD1 TRBV27 13 . TGTGCCAGCAGTTTTGCAGGGGGCTATGGCTACACCTTC CASSFAGGYGYTF
TRBJ1-1 . TRBV19 13 . TGTGCCAGTAGTATGGGGGGGCGCACTGAAGCTTTCTTT CASSMGGRTEAFF
TRBJ2-5 . TRBV7-6 14 . TGTGCCAGCAGCTTAAGTACGGTGCAAGAGACCCAGTACTTC CASSLSTVQETQYF
TRBJ1-4 . TRBV25-1 11 few TGTGCCAGCAGGTTCAGTGAAAAACTGTTTTTT CASRFSEKLFF